This is a list of T cell receptor beta chains from one sample in a study of T cells after yellow fever vaccination. TCRdb recomputed calls from the 5' RACE reads with MiXCR, one row per CDR3 protein. Seen here are 250,000 to 400,000 distinct CDR3 sequences, 4% to 5.5% observed once, and the top ten hold just under 20%. The sample here was PBMCs, taken 15 days after the yellow fever booster vaccination. The receptors originated from a man aged 18-30 years who received the YFV17D yellow fever vaccine. Each CDR3 is given with its conserved first and last residue. The order of the fields is CDR3 length, J gene, D gene, V gene, CDR3 protein. D genes are given only for firm matches.

15,TRBJ2-7,TRBD1,TRBV9,CASSPRDRLGYEQYF
14,TRBJ1-2,.,TRBV19,CASSIGPQGYGYTF
15,TRBJ1-2,TRBD1,TRBV20-1,CSAFTPGQGRYGYTF
17,TRBJ1-1,.,TRBV9,CASSVDWSRDLITEAFF
15,TRBJ2-1,.,TRBV12-3/TRBV12-4,CASSFGGASYNEQFF
14,TRBJ2-4,TRBD2,TRBV18,CASSPQRDVLIQYF
15,TRBJ2-3,.,TRBV12-3/TRBV12-4,CASSLARGRTDTQYF
15,TRBJ2-1,.,TRBV7-9,CASSLRGTSYNEQFF
14,TRBJ2-3,TRBD2,TRBV10-3,CAISGGRGGDTQYF
14,TRBJ1-5,.,TRBV12-3/TRBV12-4,CASSLVLSNQPQHF
15,TRBJ1-1,.,TRBV13,CASSLGSGEYTEAFF
18,TRBJ2-3,TRBD1,TRBV10-3,CAITPGEETGVGTDTQYF
14,TRBJ1-6,.,TRBV6-1,CASSDGGEGSPLHF
18,TRBJ2-3,TRBD2,TRBV15,CATSRDPLAGEITDTQYF
16,TRBJ1-2,TRBD1,TRBV4-1,CASSREGDRVDNGYTF
15,TRBJ2-3,.,TRBV4-3,CASSQGGVRTDTQYF
16,TRBJ2-5,TRBD1,TRBV5-1,CASSLHGQEIQETQYF
16,TRBJ2-3,.,TRBV4-1,CASRRMGAGDRDTQYF
13,TRBJ2-1,TRBD1,TRBV27,CASSPGGLNEQFF
14,TRBJ2-1,.,TRBV19,CASQGRGWDNEQFF
18,TRBJ2-2,TRBD2,TRBV27,CASSLPLAGGPKFGELFF
15,TRBJ1-5,.,TRBV5-1,CASSLDGVPNQPQHF
17,TRBJ2-1,TRBD2,TRBV5-1,CASSLSRAGELYNEQFF
14,TRBJ1-4,TRBD1,TRBV12-3/TRBV12-4,CASTPDRGDEKLFF
12,TRBJ1-2,TRBD1,TRBV29-1,CSGTGASRGYTF
13,TRBJ2-2,.,TRBV5-1,CASRGGLTGELFF
15,TRBJ2-5,.,TRBV5-1,CASGQGGSLSETQYF
14,TRBJ2-2,TRBD2,TRBV29-1,CSVAGGSNTGELFF
12,TRBJ1-1,.,TRBV20-1,CSALGPNTEAFF